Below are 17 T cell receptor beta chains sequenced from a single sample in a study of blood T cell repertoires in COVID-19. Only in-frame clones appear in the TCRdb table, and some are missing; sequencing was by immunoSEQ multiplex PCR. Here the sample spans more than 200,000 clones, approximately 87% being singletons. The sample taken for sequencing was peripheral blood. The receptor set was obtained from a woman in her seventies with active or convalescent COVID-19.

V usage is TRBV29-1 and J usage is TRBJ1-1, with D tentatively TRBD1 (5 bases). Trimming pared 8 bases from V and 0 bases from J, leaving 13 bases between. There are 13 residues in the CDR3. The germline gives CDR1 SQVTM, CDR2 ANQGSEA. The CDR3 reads CSLGGTVNTEAFF. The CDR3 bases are TGCAGCCTGGGAGGGACGGTGAACACTGAAGCTTTCTTT.

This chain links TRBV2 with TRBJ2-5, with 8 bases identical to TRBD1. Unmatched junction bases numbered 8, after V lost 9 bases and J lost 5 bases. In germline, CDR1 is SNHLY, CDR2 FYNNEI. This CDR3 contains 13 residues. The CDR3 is CARPGQAGETQYF. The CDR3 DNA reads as TGTGCCAGACCGGGACAGGCGGGCGAGACCCAGTACTTC.

The chain's CDR3 is CASSLAGTGYYEQYF. The CDR3, as DNA: TGTGCCAGCAGCTTAGCCGGGACAGGGTACTACGAGCAGTACTTC. The chain couples TRBV11-2 to TRBJ2-7; 9 bases map to TRBD1. The germline V gene has CDR1 SGHAT and CDR2 FQNNGV. There are 15 residues in the CDR3. V dropped 1 base and J dropped 3; count of bases not matched to a gene: 4.

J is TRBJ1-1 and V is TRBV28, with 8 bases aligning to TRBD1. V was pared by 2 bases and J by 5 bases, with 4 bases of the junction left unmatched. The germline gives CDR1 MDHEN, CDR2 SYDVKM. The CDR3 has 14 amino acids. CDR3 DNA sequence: TGTGCCAGCAGTTTACCAGGGGGCTCGACTGAAGCTTTCTTT. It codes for CASSLPGGSTEAFF. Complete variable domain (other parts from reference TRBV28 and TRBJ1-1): DVKVTQSSRYLVKRTGEKVFLECVQDMDHENMFWYRQDPGLGLRLIYFSYDVKMKEKGDIPEGYSVSREKKERFSLILESASTNQTSMYLCASSLPGGSTEAFFGQGTRLTVV.

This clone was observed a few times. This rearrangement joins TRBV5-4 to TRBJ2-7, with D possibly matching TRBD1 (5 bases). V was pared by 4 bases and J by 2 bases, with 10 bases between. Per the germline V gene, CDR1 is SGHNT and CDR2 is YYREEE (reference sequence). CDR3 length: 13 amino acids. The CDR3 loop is CASSRQQAYEQYF. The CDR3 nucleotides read TGTGCCAGCAGCCGACAGCAAGCCTACGAGCAGTACTTC.

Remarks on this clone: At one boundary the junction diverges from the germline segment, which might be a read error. The CDR3 coding sequence is TGTGCTAGCAGCTTAAGGCTGATTGGGACAGGGGACACCGGGGAGCTGTTTTTT. This codes for CASSLRLIGTGDTGELFF. This chain uses TRBV7-7 with TRBJ2-2; TRBD1 matches at 10 bases. The CDR3 length is 18 residues. Germline values: CDR1 SSHAT, CDR2 FNYEAQ (reference sequence).

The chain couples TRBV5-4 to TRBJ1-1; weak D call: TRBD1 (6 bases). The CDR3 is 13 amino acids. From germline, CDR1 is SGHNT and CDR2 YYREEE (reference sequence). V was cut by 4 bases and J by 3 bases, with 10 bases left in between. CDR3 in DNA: TGTGCCAGCAGCCCCACAGGGTACACTGAAGCTTTCTTT. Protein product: CASSPTGYTEAFF.

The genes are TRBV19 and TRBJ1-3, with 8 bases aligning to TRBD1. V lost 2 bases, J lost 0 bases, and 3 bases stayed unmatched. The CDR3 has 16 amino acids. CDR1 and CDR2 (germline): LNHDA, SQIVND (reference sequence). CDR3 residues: CASSIRTGHSGNTIYF. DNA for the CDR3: TGTGCCAGTAGTATACGGACAGGGCACTCTGGAAACACCATATATTTT.

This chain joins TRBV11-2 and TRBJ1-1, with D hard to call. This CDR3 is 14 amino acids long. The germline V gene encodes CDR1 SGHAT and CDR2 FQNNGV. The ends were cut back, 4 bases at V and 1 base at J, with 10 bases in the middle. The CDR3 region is CASSSLGGNTEAFF. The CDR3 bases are TGTGCCAGCAGCTCTCTCGGCGGGAACACTGAAGCTTTCTTT. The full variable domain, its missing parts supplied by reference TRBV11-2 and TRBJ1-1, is EAGVAQSPRYKIIEKRQSVAFWCNPISGHATLYWYQQILGQGPKLLIQFQNNGVVDDSQLPKDRFSAERLKGVDSTLKIQPAKLEDSAVYLCASSSLGGNTEAFFGQGTRLTVV.

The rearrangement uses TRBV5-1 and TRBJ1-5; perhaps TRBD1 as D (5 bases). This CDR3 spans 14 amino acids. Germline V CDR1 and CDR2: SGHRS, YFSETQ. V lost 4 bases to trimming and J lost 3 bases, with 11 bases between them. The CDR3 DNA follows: TGCGCCAGCAGCCCGGCGGGGGACAATCAGCCCCAGCATTTT. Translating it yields CASSPAGDNQPQHF.

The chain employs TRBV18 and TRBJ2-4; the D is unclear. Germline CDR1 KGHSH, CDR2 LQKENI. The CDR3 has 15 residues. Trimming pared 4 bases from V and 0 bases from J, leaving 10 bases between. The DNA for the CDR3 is TGTGCCAGCTCACGTACGGTGCTAGCCAAAAACATTCAGTACTTC. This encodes CASSRTVLAKNIQYF.

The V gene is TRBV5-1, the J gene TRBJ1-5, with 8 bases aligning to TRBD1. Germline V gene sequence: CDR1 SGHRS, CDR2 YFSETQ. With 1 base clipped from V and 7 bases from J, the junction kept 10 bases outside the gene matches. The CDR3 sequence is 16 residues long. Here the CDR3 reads CASSLTPTGAGQPQHF. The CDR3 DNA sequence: TGCGCCAGCAGCTTGACCCCGACAGGGGCGGGACAGCCCCAGCATTTT.

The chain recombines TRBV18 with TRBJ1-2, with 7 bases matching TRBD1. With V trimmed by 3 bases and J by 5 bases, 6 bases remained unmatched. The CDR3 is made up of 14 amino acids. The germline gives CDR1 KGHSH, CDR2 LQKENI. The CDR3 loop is CASSPGDSPYGYTF. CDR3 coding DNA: TGTGCCAGCTCACCCGGGGACAGCCCATATGGCTACACCTTC.

CDR3 protein: CASSLSGGSWAYEQYF. The CDR3 bases are TGTGCCAGCAGCTTAAGCGGGGGGTCCTGGGCCTACGAGCAGTACTTC. V is TRBV7-2 and J is TRBJ2-7; 9 positions agree with TRBD2. Looked up from germline, CDR1 is SGHTA and CDR2 is FQGNSA. The length of the CDR3 is 16 residues. V was pared by 2 bases and J by 2 bases, with 7 bases of the junction left unmatched.

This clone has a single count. In DNA, the CDR3 is TGTGCCAGCAGCTCGGGGGTTGGCGGGAGGGCGACAGATACGCAGTATTTT. Translating gives CASSSGVGGRATDTQYF. The chain uses TRBV7-2 and TRBJ2-3, with 9 bases lining up with TRBD2. Germline V gene sequence: CDR1 SGHTA, CDR2 FQGNSA. The CDR3 sequence is 17 residues long. The junction had 11 bases not matched to a gene; V was cut back by 4 bases and J by 3 bases. The whole variable domain, filled in from reference TRBV7-2 and TRBJ2-3, reads GAGVSQSPSNKVTEKGKDVELRCDPISGHTALYWYRQSLGQGLEFLIYFQGNSAPDKSGLPSDRFSAERTGGSVSTLTIQRTQQEDSAVYLCASSSGVGGRATDTQYFGPGTRLTVL.

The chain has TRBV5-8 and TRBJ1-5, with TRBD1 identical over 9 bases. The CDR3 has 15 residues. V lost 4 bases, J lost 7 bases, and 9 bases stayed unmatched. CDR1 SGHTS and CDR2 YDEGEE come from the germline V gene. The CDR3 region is CASSQGQGRGQPQHF. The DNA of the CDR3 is TGTGCCAGCAGCCAGGGACAGGGACGCGGGCAGCCCCAGCATTTT.

CDR3 loop: CASSLGRLYEQYF. The CDR3 nucleotides read TGTGCCAGCAGCTTGGGGCGGCTCTACGAGCAGTACTTC. The rearrangement joins TRBV5-6 to TRBJ2-7; D unresolved. The CDR3 consists of 13 residues. The V gene lost 0 bases and the J gene lost 3 bases, with 7 bases spanning the gap. Germline values: CDR1 SGHDT, CDR2 YYEEEE.